These 18 T cell receptor beta chains share one sample of origin, sequenced in a study of blood T cell repertoires in COVID-19. The data were produced by immunoSEQ multiplex PCR, yet TCRdb's version contains in-frame clones alone and is incomplete. The table lists 120,000 or so clones, about 88% of them singletons. Input material: peripheral blood. Receptors were obtained from a human donor in a cohort sampled during active COVID-19.

The chain couples TRBV7-9 to TRBJ1-5, with TRBD1 matching over 7 bases. Germline values: CDR1 SEHNR, CDR2 FQNEAQ (reference sequence). The CDR3 is made up of 14 amino acids. Unmatched junction bases numbered 4, after V lost 5 bases and J lost 3 bases. The CDR3 protein is CASSIGTDNQPQHF. DNA for the CDR3: TGTGCCAGCAGCATAGGGACAGACAATCAGCCCCAGCATTTT.

As regards this clone: The junction departs from the called germline gene at one end, perhaps through a read error. The chain is built from TRBV25-1 and TRBJ1-1; D not resolved. The germline gives CDR1 MGHDK, CDR2 SYGVNS. The CDR3 runs 11 residues. CDR3 DNA sequence: TGCCTTTTTCAGGCGAACACTGAAGCTTTCTTT. Translated, it gives CLFQANTEAFF. The entire variable domain, with the rest obtained from reference TRBV25-1 and TRBJ1-1, is as follows: EADIYQTPRYLVIGTGKKITLECSQTMGHDKMYWYQQDPGMELHLIHYSYGVNSTEKGDLSSESTVSRIRTEHFPLTLESARPSHTSQYLCLFQANTEAFFGQGTRLTVV.

The rearrangement joins TRBV29-1 to TRBJ2-7; D is possibly TRBD2 (5 bases). Per germline, CDR1 SQVTM and CDR2 ANQGSEA. Trimming stripped 0 bases from V and 0 bases from J, with 18 bases between. This CDR3 contains 17 residues. CDR3 residues: CSVEDDLFGAGSYEQYF. The CDR3 bases are TGCAGCGTTGAAGACGATCTATTTGGCGCGGGCTCCTACGAGCAGTACTTC.

The chain links TRBV5-4 to TRBJ1-5; D perhaps matches TRBD1 (5 bases). The CDR3 totals 14 residues. CDR1 SGHNT and CDR2 YYREEE come from the germline V gene (reference sequence). V was trimmed by 1 base and J by 3 bases, leaving 8 bases between them. The CDR3 reads CASSLQGTNQPQHF. In DNA, the CDR3 is TGTGCCAGCAGCTTGCAGGGTACCAATCAGCCCCAGCATTTT.

This clone was counted a few times. As DNA, the CDR3 is TGCGCCAGCAGCTCAACTAGCGGGATAAATGAGCAGTTCTTC. Amino acid sequence: CASSSTSGINEQFF. V is TRBV5-1 and J is TRBJ2-1; 10 bases are a match to TRBD2. This CDR3 region has 14 residues. The J segment lost 7 bases and the V segment lost 3 bases, leaving 4 bases of the junction unmatched. Germline CDR1 is SGHRS and CDR2 is YFSETQ.

This chain uses TRBV20-1 with TRBJ1-1; D might be TRBD1 (6 bases). This CDR3 spans 13 amino acids. Germline-derived CDR1 and CDR2 are DFQATT and SNEGSKA (reference sequence). V lost 3 bases to trimming and J lost 4 bases, with 12 bases between them. CDR3 coding DNA: TGCAGTGCTAGTAACAGGGAGGGCACTGAAGCTTTCTTT. Translating gives CSASNREGTEAFF.

The rearrangement uses TRBV5-1 and TRBJ2-7; weak D call: TRBD1 (6 bases). The CDR3 has 12 residues. Germline lookup yields CDR1 SGHRS and CDR2 YFSETQ. V lost 2 bases, J lost 7 bases, and 10 bases lay in between. The CDR3 loop is CASSLKTGEQYF. The CDR3 nucleotides are TGCGCCAGCAGCTTAAAAACAGGGGAGCAGTACTTC.

The V gene is TRBV7-8, the J gene TRBJ1-1; 8 nucleotides align to TRBD1. Trimming took 2 bases from V and 6 from J; bases not matched to a gene: 8. Germline V CDR1 and CDR2: SGHVS, FQNEAQ. The CDR3 runs 15 residues. CDR3 residues: CASSLPQTGVAEAFF. In DNA form, the CDR3 reads TGTGCCAGCAGCTTACCCCAGACAGGGGTCGCTGAAGCTTTCTTT.

V is TRBV6-1 and J is TRBJ1-4; the D gene is possibly TRBD1 (5 bases). This CDR3 is built from 14 residues. Trimming removed 3 bases from V and 6 bases from J, with 11 bases in between. Germline V gene lookup returns CDR1 MNHNS and CDR2 SASEGT. DNA of the CDR3: TGTGCCAGCAGTGACCGGGGGGGTCATGAAAAACTGTTTTTT. It yields the protein CASSDRGGHEKLFF.

V is TRBV5-1 and J is TRBJ2-1; perhaps TRBD1 as D (6 bases). V gave up 4 bases and J gave up 0 bases, with 8 bases separating them. This CDR3 is 14 amino acids long. CDR1 and CDR2 from the germline V gene are SGHRS and YFSETQ. The CDR3 nucleotides read TGCGCCAGCAGCACGGACAGCTCCTACAATGAGCAGTTCTTC. It translates to CASSTDSSYNEQFF.

V is TRBV6-1 and J is TRBJ2-4; D uncertain. This CDR3 comprises 16 residues. The V end was cut by 0 bases, the J end by 1 base, with 10 bases between. Germline CDR1 and CDR2: MNHNS and SASEGT. Here the CDR3 reads CASSEATSGAKNIQYF. The CDR3 DNA follows: TGTGCCAGCAGTGAAGCGACTTCTGGGGCCAAAAACATTCAGTACTTC.

This chain links TRBV28 with TRBJ2-2; 8 bases are a match to TRBD2. The CDR3 is made up of 16 amino acids. V lost 6 bases, J lost 3 bases, and 9 bases stayed unmatched. Germline V gene sequence: CDR1 MDHEN, CDR2 SYDVKM. The DNA of the CDR3 is TGTGCCAGCAGCTTGACTAGCGTTGGGTACACCGGGGAGCTGTTTTTT. The encoded protein is CASSLTSVGYTGELFF. The whole variable domain, remainder taken from reference TRBV28 and TRBJ2-2, is DVKVTQSSRYLVKRTGEKVFLECVQDMDHENMFWYRQDPGLGLRLIYFSYDVKMKEKGDIPEGYSVSREKKERFSLILESASTNQTSMYLCASSLTSVGYTGELFFGEGSRLTVL.

This clone was detected only once. The V call is TRBV29-1, the J call TRBJ1-2; D might be TRBD1 (5 bases). The CDR3 sequence is 11 residues long. Per germline, CDR1 SQVTM and CDR2 ANQGSEA. V lost 5 bases, J lost 7 bases, and 11 bases lay in between. CDR3 sequence (DNA): TGCAGCGTTCAGGGCGGGGCTGGCTACACCTTC. Translated: CSVQGGAGYTF.

This rearrangement joins TRBV7-9 to TRBJ2-2; no clear D gene. Germline CDR1 is SEHNR and CDR2 is FQNEAQ (reference sequence). The CDR3 sequence is 19 residues long. Trimming left V 5 bases short and J 2 bases short, with 24 bases between. CDR3 region: CASSPPRDTASFNTGELFF. The CDR3 nucleotides are TGTGCCAGCAGCCCCCCCCGCGACACCGCCAGTTTTAACACCGGGGAGCTGTTTTTT.

The genes are TRBV19 and TRBJ2-1; 7 positions agree with TRBD2. V gave up 0 bases and J gave up 4 bases; unmatched junction bases: 15. This CDR3 contains 19 residues. Germline V gene lookup returns CDR1 LNHDA and CDR2 SQIVND (reference sequence). CDR3 bases: TGTGCCAGTAGTATAGATCCTAGCGGCGCCCCCCCCCGATACAATGAGCAGTTCTTC. It codes for CASSIDPSGAPPRYNEQFF.

V and J are TRBV28 and TRBJ1-5; 8 bases line up with TRBD1. This CDR3 region has 15 residues. The germline V gene has CDR1 MDHEN and CDR2 SYDVKM. The trim removed 5 bases at V and 6 bases at J, leaving 9 bases unmatched. DNA of the CDR3: TGTGCCAGCAGTCTCCAGGGGGCAGGGTCTCAGCCCCAGCATTTT. Translating gives CASSLQGAGSQPQHF. Full variable domain (missing parts from reference TRBV28 and TRBJ1-5): DVKVTQSSRYLVKRTGEKVFLECVQDMDHENMFWYRQDPGLGLRLIYFSYDVKMKEKGDIPEGYSVSREKKERFSLILESASTNQTSMYLCASSLQGAGSQPQHFGDGTRLSIL.

The rearrangement links TRBV5-6 to TRBJ1-5; D not certain. Looked up from germline, CDR1 is SGHDT and CDR2 is YYEEEE. The CDR3 totals 14 residues. Trimming removed 5 bases from V and 3 bases from J, with 12 bases in between. CDR3 amino acids: CASRFSGTNQPQHF. CDR3 DNA: TGTGCCAGCAGATTCAGTGGTACCAATCAGCCCCAGCATTTT.

This clone was detected once. V gene TRBV2 combines with J gene TRBJ2-1; D is undetermined. The V gene lost 7 bases and the J gene lost 0 bases, with 7 bases spanning the gap. The germline V gene has CDR1 SNHLY and CDR2 FYNNEI. The CDR3 loop spans 13 amino acids. CDR3 nucleotides: TGTGCCAGCATTGTCAGCTCCTACAATGAGCAGTTCTTC. This codes for CASIVSSYNEQFF.